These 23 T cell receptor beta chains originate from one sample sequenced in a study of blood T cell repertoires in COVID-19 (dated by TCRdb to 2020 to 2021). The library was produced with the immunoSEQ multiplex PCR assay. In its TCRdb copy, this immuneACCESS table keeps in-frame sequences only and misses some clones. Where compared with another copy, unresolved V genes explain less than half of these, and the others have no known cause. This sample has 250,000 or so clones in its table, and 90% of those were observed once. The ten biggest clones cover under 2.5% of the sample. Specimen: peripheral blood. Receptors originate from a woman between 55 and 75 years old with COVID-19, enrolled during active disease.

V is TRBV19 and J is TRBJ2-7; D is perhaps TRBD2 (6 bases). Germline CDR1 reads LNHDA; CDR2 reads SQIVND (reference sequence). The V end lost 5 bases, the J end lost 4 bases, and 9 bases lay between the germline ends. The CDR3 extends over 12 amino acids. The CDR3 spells CASSAGRYEQYF. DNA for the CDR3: TGTGCCAGTAGTGCGGGGCGGTACGAGCAGTACTTC.

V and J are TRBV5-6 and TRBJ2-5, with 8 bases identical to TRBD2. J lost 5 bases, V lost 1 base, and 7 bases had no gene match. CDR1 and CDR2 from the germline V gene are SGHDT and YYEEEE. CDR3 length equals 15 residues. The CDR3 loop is CASSLPSGGRETQYF. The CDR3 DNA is TGTGCCAGCAGCTTGCCTTCGGGGGGGCGGGAGACCCAGTACTTC.

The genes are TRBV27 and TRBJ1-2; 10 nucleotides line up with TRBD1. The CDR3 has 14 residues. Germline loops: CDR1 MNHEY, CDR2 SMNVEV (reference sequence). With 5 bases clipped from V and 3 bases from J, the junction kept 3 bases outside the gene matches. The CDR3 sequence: CASSQTGGYYGYTF. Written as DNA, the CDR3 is TGTGCCAGCAGTCAGACAGGGGGCTACTATGGCTACACCTTC.

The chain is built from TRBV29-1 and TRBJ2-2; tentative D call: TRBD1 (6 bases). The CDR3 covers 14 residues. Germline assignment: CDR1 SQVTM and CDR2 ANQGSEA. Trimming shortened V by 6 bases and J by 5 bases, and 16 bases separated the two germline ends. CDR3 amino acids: CSVGRDTKTGELFF. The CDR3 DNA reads TGCAGCGTCGGCCGGGACACCAAAACCGGGGAGCTGTTTTTT.

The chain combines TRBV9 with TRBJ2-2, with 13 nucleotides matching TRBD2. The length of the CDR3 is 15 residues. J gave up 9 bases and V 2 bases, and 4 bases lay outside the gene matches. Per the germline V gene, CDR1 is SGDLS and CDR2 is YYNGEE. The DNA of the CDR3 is TGTGCCAGCAGCGTGGGACTAGCGGGGTACCGGGAGCTGTTTTTT. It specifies CASSVGLAGYRELFF.

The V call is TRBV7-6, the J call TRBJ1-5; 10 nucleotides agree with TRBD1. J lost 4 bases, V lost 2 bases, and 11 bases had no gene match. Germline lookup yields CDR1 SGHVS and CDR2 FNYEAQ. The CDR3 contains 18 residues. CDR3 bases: TGTGCCAGCAGCTTAACCCCGGGACAGGGGTATAAGAATCAGCCCCAGCATTTT. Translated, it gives CASSLTPGQGYKNQPQHF.

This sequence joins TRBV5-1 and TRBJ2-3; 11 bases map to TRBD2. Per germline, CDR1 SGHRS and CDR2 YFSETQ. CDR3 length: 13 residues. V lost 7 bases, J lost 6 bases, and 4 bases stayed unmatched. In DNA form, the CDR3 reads TGCGCCAGCTCTAGCGGGGGGCCGGATACGCAGTATTTT. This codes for CASSSGGPDTQYF.

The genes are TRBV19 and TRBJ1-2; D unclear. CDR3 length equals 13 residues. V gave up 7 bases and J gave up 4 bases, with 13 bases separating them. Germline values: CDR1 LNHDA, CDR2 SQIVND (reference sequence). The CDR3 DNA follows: TGTGCCAGTACCGAAGAGGCCATCTATGGCTACACCTTC. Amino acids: CASTEEAIYGYTF.

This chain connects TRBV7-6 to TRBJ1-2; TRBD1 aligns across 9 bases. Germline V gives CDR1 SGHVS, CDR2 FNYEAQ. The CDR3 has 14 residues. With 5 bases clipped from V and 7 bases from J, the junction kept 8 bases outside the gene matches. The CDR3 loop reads CASSRDRGGSGYTF. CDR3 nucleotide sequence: TGTGCCAGCAGCCGAGACAGGGGGGGCAGTGGCTACACCTTC.

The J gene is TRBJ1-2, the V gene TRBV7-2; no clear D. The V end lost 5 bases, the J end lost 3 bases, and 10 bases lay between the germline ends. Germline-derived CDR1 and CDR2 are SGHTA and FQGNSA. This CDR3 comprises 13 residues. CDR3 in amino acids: CASSLTKDYGYTF. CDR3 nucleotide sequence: TGTGCCAGCAGCCTCACTAAGGACTATGGCTACACCTTC. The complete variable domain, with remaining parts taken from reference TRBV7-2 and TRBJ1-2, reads GAGVSQSPSNKVTEKGKDVELRCDPISGHTALYWYRQSLGQGLEFLIYFQGNSAPDKSGLPSDRFSAERTGGSVSTLTIQRTQQEDSAVYLCASSLTKDYGYTFGSGTRLTVV.

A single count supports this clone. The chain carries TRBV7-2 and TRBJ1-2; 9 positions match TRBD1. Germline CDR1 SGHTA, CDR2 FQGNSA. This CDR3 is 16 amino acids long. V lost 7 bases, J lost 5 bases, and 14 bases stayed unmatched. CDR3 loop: CASIQTGTGPQYGYTF. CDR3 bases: TGTGCCAGCATCCAAACCGGGACAGGGCCCCAGTATGGCTACACCTTC.

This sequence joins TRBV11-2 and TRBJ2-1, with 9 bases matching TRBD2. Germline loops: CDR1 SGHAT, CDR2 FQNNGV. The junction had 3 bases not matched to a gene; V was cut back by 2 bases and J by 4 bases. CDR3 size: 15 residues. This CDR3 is CASSLRSGGYNEQFF. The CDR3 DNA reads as TGTGCCAGCAGCTTAAGAAGCGGGGGGTACAATGAGCAGTTCTTC.

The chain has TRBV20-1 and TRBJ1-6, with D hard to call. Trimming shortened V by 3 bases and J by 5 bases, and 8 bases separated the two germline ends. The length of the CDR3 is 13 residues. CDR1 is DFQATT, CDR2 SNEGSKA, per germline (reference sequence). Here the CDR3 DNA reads TGCAGTGCTAGTGGCAGGAATAATTCACCCCTCCACTTT. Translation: CSASGRNNSPLHF.

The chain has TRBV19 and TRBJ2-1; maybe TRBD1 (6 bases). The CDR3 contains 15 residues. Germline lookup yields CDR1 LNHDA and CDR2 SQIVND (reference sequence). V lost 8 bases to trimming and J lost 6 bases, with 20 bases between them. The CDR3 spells CASRRTWTDFNEQFF. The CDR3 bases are TGTGCCAGTCGACGGACGTGGACAGACTTCAATGAGCAGTTCTTC.

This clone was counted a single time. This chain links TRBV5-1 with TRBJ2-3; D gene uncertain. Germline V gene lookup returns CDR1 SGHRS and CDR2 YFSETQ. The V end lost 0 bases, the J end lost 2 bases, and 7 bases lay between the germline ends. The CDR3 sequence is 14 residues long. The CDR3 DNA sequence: TGCGCCAGCAGCTTGGTCGGTAACACAGATACGCAGTATTTT. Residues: CASSLVGNTDTQYF.

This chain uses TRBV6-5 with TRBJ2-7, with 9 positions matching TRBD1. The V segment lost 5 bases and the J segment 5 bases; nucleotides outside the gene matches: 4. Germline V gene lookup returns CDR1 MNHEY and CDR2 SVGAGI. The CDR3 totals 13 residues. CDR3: CASSNRGQNEQYF. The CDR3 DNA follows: TGTGCCAGCAGTAACAGGGGGCAGAACGAGCAGTACTTC.

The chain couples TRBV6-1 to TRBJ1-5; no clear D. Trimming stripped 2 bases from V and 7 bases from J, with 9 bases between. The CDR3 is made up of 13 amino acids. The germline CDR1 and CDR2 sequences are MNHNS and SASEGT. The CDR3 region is CASSESLRQPQHF. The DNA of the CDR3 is TGTGCCAGCAGTGAATCTTTACGGCAGCCCCAGCATTTT.

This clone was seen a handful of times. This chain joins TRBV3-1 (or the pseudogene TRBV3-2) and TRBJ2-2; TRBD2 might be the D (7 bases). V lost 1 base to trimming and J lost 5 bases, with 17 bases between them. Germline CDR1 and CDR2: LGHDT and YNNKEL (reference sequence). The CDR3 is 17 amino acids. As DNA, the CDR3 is TGTGCCAGCAGCCAAGCGGGGGGCGGTGTCAGAACCGGGGAGCTGTTTTTT. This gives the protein CASSQAGGGVRTGELFF.

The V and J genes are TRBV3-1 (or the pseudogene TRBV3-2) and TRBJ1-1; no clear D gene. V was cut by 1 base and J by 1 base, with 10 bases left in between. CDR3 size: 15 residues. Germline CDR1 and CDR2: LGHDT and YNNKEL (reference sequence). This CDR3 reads CASSQAYTENTEAFF. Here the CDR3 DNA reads TGTGCCAGCAGCCAAGCTTATACAGAGAACACTGAAGCTTTCTTT.

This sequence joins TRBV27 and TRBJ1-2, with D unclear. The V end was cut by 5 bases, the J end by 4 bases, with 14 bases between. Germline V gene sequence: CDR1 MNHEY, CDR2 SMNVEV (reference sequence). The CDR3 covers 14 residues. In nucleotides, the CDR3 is TGTGCCAGCAGTCAGAGGGATGGTGGCTATGGCTACACCTTC. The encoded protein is CASSQRDGGYGYTF.

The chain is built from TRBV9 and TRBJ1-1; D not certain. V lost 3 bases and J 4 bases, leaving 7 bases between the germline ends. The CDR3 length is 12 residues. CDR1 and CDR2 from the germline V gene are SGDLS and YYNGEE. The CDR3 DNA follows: TGTGCCAGCAGCGCCAGTACCACTGAAGCTTTCTTT. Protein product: CASSASTTEAFF.

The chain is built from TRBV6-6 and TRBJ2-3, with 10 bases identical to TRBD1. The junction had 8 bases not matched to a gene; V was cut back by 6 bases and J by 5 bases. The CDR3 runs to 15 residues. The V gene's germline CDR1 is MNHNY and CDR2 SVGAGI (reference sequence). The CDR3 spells CASRQSRDRGDTQYF. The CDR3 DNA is TGTGCCAGCAGACAAAGCCGGGACAGGGGAGATACGCAGTATTTT.

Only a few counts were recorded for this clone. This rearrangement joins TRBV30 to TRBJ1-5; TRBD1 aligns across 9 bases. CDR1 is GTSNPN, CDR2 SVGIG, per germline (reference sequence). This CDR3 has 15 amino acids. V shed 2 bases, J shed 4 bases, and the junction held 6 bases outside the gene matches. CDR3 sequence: CAWSTWGQGNQPQHF. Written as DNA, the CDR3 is TGTGCCTGGAGTACGTGGGGACAGGGTAATCAGCCCCAGCATTTT.